This is a list of T cell receptor beta chains from one sample in a study of regulatory T cells in long-lasting Graves disease. TCRdb re-called the multiplex PCR reads through MiXCR, storing one row per CDR3 protein. The sample carries a few hundred thousand distinct CDR3 sequences, about 11% recorded once. These data are also associated with another study on T cells in Graves' hyperthyroidism and ophthalmopathy.

The sequencing used peripheral blood mononuclear cells (PBMCs), collected at new diagnosis, from a patient treated with antithyroid drugs. Source of these receptors: a woman aged 18-29 years with Graves disease. CDR3s include the opening cysteine and the closing phenylalanine or tryptophan. D genes are given only for firm matches. Some rows mark clone size as missing; the rest say once, few, many or name a class of expanded clone.

v_gene,abundance,d_gene,j_gene,CDR3nt,CDR3aa
TRBV7-9,many,TRBD2,TRBJ2-1,TGTGCCAGCAGCTCGCAACTAACTAGCGGGAGCGCTAATGAGCAGTTCTTC,CASSSQLTSGSANEQFF
TRBV11-3,many,.,TRBJ1-4,TGTGCCAGCCTTGTACGGGGACCTGAAAAACTGTTTTTT,CASLVRGPEKLFF
TRBV20-1,few,TRBD1,TRBJ1-2,TGCAGTACCGACAGGGGGAATAACTATGGCTACACCTTC,CSTDRGNNYGYTF
TRBV7-2,many,.,TRBJ2-7,TGTGCCAGCAGCCAACGCCCCCTAGGTAATCCCACCTACGAGCAGTACTTC,CASSQRPLGNPTYEQYF
TRBV27,many,.,TRBJ2-1,TGTGCCAGCAGTTCTTCCTCCCGGGACTCATGGCGGGATGAGCAGTTCTTC,CASSSSSRDSWRDEQFF
TRBV11-2,many,TRBD1,TRBJ2-1,TGTGCCAGCAGCTGGGGACAGAACTACAATGAGCAGTTCTTC,CASSWGQNYNEQFF
TRBV9,few,TRBD2,TRBJ2-5,TGTGCCAGCTCGAGCGGGGTCCAAGAGACCCAGTACTTC,CASSSGVQETQYF
TRBV3-1,many,.,TRBJ2-1,TGTGCCAGCAGCTTCAGAGGTCTCGGGGAAAATGAGCAGTTCTTC,CASSFRGLGENEQFF
TRBV6-5,.,.,TRBJ1-2,TGTGCCAGCAGTTACGAAGGTGACTATGGCTACACCTTC,CASSYEGDYGYTF
TRBV6-1,many,TRBD1,TRBJ2-7,TGTGCCAGCAGTGATCGGACAGGGTCCCACGAGCAGTACTTC,CASSDRTGSHEQYF
TRBV19,.,.,TRBJ1-5,TGTGCCAGTAGTATACCCATGACAGTCGGCCCCGATCAGCCCCAGCATTTT,CASSIPMTVGPDQPQHF
TRBV6-1,many,TRBD1,TRBJ1-5,TGTGCCAGCAGTGAAGCCTACCCCCCGGACAGGGGGTATCTAATAGGCAATCAGCCCCAGCATTTT,CASSEAYPPDRGYLIGNQPQHF
TRBV20-1,many,.,TRBJ1-5,TGCAGTGCTAGAGCTACCGGGACAAATAATCAGCCCCAGCATTTT,CSARATGTNNQPQHF
TRBV11-2,many,.,TRBJ1-1,TGTGCCAGCAGCTACACAGGGATAGGGGCTTTCTTT,CASSYTGIGAFF
TRBV5-5,many,.,TRBJ1-1,TGTGCCAGCAGCTTGGTATGGGGGGGGCCGAACACTGAAGCTTTCTTT,CASSLVWGGPNTEAFF
TRBV7-2,many,TRBD2,TRBJ2-1,TGTGCCAGCAGCTTACGGGGGGGAGGGCCGGGTTACAATGAGCAGTTCTTC,CASSLRGGGPGYNEQFF
TRBV28,many,.,TRBJ2-1,TGTGCCAGCATGGAGGGTGAGAGGGCCTTAAGCAATGAGCAGTTCTTC,CASMEGERALSNEQFF
TRBV20-1,many,.,TRBJ2-1,TGCAGTGCTACCTCTTTTGGCGGAGGACGGTCCTACAATGAGCAGTTCTTC,CSATSFGGGRSYNEQFF
TRBV9,.,.,TRBJ2-1,TGTGCCAGCAGCGTAGAACCGGGGACTGCGGGTCGGGGCAATGAGCAGTTCTTC,CASSVEPGTAGRGNEQFF
TRBV4-1,few,.,TRBJ2-1,TGCGCCAGCAGCCGGGAGGCCTCTTACAATGAGCAGTTCTTC,CASSREASYNEQFF
TRBV6-5,many,.,TRBJ1-2,TGTGCCAGCAGTTGGAGCTCGGACCCGCGCCTCGGCTACACCTTC,CASSWSSDPRLGYTF
TRBV6-2/TRBV6-3,.,TRBD2,TRBJ2-7,TGTGCCAGCAGTTACCCGGGACTAGACCAACGAAATTTCTACGAGCAGTACTTC,CASSYPGLDQRNFYEQYF
TRBV29-1,.,.,TRBJ2-3,TGCAGCTACCGAGGGGCCGAAAACACAGATACGCAGTATTTT,CSYRGAENTDTQYF
TRBV20-1,.,.,TRBJ2-1,TGCAGTGCTAGAGAGGGGGGTTGGGATGAGCAGTTCTTC,CSAREGGWDEQFF
TRBV20-1,few,TRBD2,TRBJ2-3,TGCAGTGCCAAACCGGGACTAGCGGGAGAGGGGTGGGATACGCAGTATTTT,CSAKPGLAGEGWDTQYF
TRBV7-2,few,.,TRBJ1-3,TGTGCCAGCAGCTATCGACCGGGTAATGTTGGAAACACCATATATTTT,CASSYRPGNVGNTIYF
TRBV20-1,many,.,TRBJ2-5,TGCAGTCTCATACTCAGGGGAGAGACCCAGTACTTC,CSLILRGETQYF
TRBV24-1,many,.,TRBJ2-1,TGTGCCACCGGGGTGTTCGGTGAGCAGTTCTTC,CATGVFGEQFF
TRBV3-1,few,TRBD2,TRBJ2-1,TGTGCCAGCAGCCGGACTAGCGGGAGGGTTGGCGGCAATGAGCAGTTCTTC,CASSRTSGRVGGNEQFF
TRBV7-2,many,TRBD1,TRBJ2-3,TGTGCCAGTAGAGAACAGGGGTTTAAAACAGATACGCAGTATTTT,CASREQGFKTDTQYF
TRBV28,many,TRBD1,TRBJ2-7,TGTGCCAGCAGTCCCTCCTCGACAGGGTACTCCTACGAGCAGTACTTC,CASSPSSTGYSYEQYF
TRBV6-2/TRBV6-3,many,.,TRBJ2-5,TGTGCCAGCAGTGAACGGCGTGGGGAAGAGACCCAGTACTTC,CASSERRGEETQYF
TRBV5-1,few,TRBD1,TRBJ1-2,TGCGCCAGCAGCTTGACTATGACAGGGGACTATGGCTACACCTTC,CASSLTMTGDYGYTF